This entry features one T cell receptor beta chain sequence. Its antigen remains unknown. The data originate from a study of beta chain features in type 1 diabetes. Trimming removed 3 bases from V and 6 bases from J; junction bases left unmatched: 7. Germline V lookup: CDR1 SGHRS, CDR2 YFSETQ. This CDR3 spans 14 amino acids. Study-wide results and caveats: Among patients with Type 1 diabetes, TCRB CDR3s were moderately but significantly shorter in every one of the four CD4+ subsets.

Reverse transcription of all isolated RNA meant that expressed TCRB transcripts were sequenced. Profiled with immunoSEQ multiplex PCR; TCRdb holds only in-frame clones, not every one. The sample holds about 400,000 clones, 10% to 15% seen once. This TCR came from a woman between 18 and 30 years old with type 1 diabetes. Sequencing used naive CD4+ T cells from blood. J is TRBJ2-7 and V is TRBV5-1; 9 nucleotides agree with TRBD1. CDR3 protein: CASSWGTGNLEQYF. Here the CDR3 DNA reads TGCGCCAGCAGCTGGGGGACAGGGAATCTCGAGCAGTACTTC. Based on the CDR3 plus reference TRBV5-1 and TRBJ2-7, the full variable domain is KAGVTQTPRYLIKTRGQQVTLSCSPISGHRSVSWYQQTPGQGLQFLFEYFSETQRNKGNFPGRFSGRQFSNSRSEMNVSTLELGDSALYLCASSWGTGNLEQYFGPGTRLTVT.